One sample yielded the 7 T cell receptor beta chains listed below, sequenced in a study of vaccination and CD4 T cells after COVID-19. Sample treatment: approximately nine-day PBMC culture with coronavirus spike peptide pools or control peptides (ViraFEST assay). Their target antigens are unknown. Sequencing of cultured CD4+ T cell DNA used the Oncomine TCR Beta short-read assay. TCRdb analysed the PCR reads with MiXCR anew, one entry per CDR3 protein. The profile shows about 25,000 distinct CDR3 sequences, roughly 45% of them singletons. Sequenced sample: CD4+ T cells from blood, cultured in vitro. The receptor source for this set is a human donor who had recovered from COVID-19.

V and J are TRBV28 and TRBJ2-7, with 8 bases that match TRBD2. This CDR3 region has 16 residues. Germline CDR1 reads MDHEN; CDR2 reads SYDVKM. V gave up 6 bases and J gave up 2 bases; unmatched junction bases: 12. This chain's CDR3 is CASRTTGAGGAYEQYF. The DNA for the CDR3 is TGTGCCAGCAGGACAACGGGGGCGGGGGGAGCCTACGAGCAGTACTTC.

The J gene is TRBJ2-1, the V gene TRBV20-1; perhaps TRBD1 as D (5 bases). Per germline, CDR1 DFQATT and CDR2 SNEGSKA (reference sequence). V was shortened by 4 bases and J by 6 bases, with 16 bases between the two germline ends. This CDR3 spans 14 amino acids. Written as DNA, the CDR3 is TGCAGTGCTATCCCCCCGGCCAGGGTCAATGAGCAGTTCTTC. Translated: CSAIPPARVNEQFF.

In its sample, this clonotype was seen a few times. The chain is built from TRBV28 and TRBJ2-7; the D gene is possibly TRBD2 (5 bases). CDR3 size: 13 residues. In germline, CDR1 is MDHEN, CDR2 SYDVKM. Trimming removed 4 bases at V and 2 bases at J, with 9 bases between. The CDR3 coding sequence is TGTGCCAGCAGTTCTACTAGTACCTACGAGCAGTACTTC. Amino acid sequence: CASSSTSTYEQYF.

The sample holds a few counts of this clonotype. V gene TRBV20-1 combines with J gene TRBJ1-6; tentatively, D is TRBD1 (5 bases). The CDR3 runs to 15 residues. Trimming removed 3 bases at V and 6 bases at J, with 15 bases between. Germline CDR1 and CDR2: DFQATT and SNEGSKA (reference sequence). CDR3 in DNA: TGCAGTGCTAGGCTGCAGGGCGCTTTTAATTCACCCCTCCACTTT. Protein: CSARLQGAFNSPLHF.

This clonotype was observed a handful of times. The J gene is TRBJ2-5, the V gene TRBV7-9; 7 bases map to TRBD1. Looked up from germline, CDR1 is SEHNR and CDR2 is FQNEAQ (reference sequence). J was trimmed by 5 bases and V by 7 bases; bases with no gene match: 10. The CDR3 spans 14 residues. For the CDR3, the DNA is TGTGCCAGCACCTCAGGAACAGGGGTGGAGACCCAGTACTTC. This translates into CASTSGTGVETQYF.

The chain uses TRBV7-9 and TRBJ1-1; 7 nucleotides align to TRBD1. From germline, CDR1 is SEHNR and CDR2 FQNEAQ (reference sequence). The CDR3 contains 15 residues. V lost 5 bases, J lost 4 bases, and 10 bases stayed unmatched. CDR3 DNA sequence: TGTGCCAGCAGCCTCCGACAGGGACCCTCCACTGAAGCTTTCTTT. Translating it yields CASSLRQGPSTEAFF.

The sample holds a few counts of this clonotype. CDR3 in DNA: TGTGCCAGCAGTTACTCGAAGGGAAGGGGACCAGATACGCAGTATTTT. Translating gives CASSYSKGRGPDTQYF. This chain connects TRBV6-5 to TRBJ2-3, with D possibly being TRBD1 or TRBD2 (5 bases each). Germline V gene lookup returns CDR1 MNHEY and CDR2 SVGAGI. CDR3 size: 16 residues. Deletions cut 0 bases from V and 4 bases from J, with 14 bases between.